This T cell receptor beta chain was found in a study of T cells in Graves' hyperthyroidism and ophthalmopathy. Study details: Prior to any treatment, at the point of initial diagnosis, peripheral blood was collected.

Study observations and caveats: Blood shared most expanded thyroid clonotypes above 0.001.

V was clipped by 1 base and J by 6 bases; unmatched bases: 5. This CDR3 contains 14 residues. CDR1 SGHTA and CDR2 FQGNSA come from the germline V gene. Regarding this clonotype: Its antigen remains unknown.

Diagnosis relied on clinical symptoms, serum thyroxine and TRAb, thyroid ultrasound and orbital computed tomography. PBMCs came from 9 to 10 ml fresh peripheral blood. The investigators amplified TCR beta CDR3 regions from RNA transcripts. The TCR CDR3 first-round RT-PCR relied on the HTBI primer set. Each CDR3 protein is one row after TCRdb ran MiXCR on the multiplex PCR reads. The sample includes about 52,000 distinct CDR3 sequences, around 48% seen only once; the top ten take about a tenth. The V gene is TRBV7-2, the J gene TRBJ2-7; TRBD1 agrees at 8 bases. This clonotype originated in a woman between 50 and 59 years old with Graves' ophthalmopathy. Sequenced: blood. The CDR3 is CASSLGQGATEQYF. As DNA, the CDR3 is TGTGCCAGCAGCTTAGGGCAGGGGGCAACCGAGCAGTACTTC.